This T cell receptor (beta chain) is from a study of Ad26.COV2.S vaccination and SARS-CoV-2 variants (dated by TCRdb to the early 2020s). Study-wide context: Donors in the vaccine arm were drawn from COV1001, a phase I-IIa trial of Ad26.COV2.S in healthy adults that was multicentre, randomized, double-blind and placebo-controlled. Investigators did not know the trial group allocation while performing experiments and assessing outcomes. The TCR-sequenced set comprised about 32 samples: some 19 Ad26.COV2.S vaccine recipients, 5 placebo recipients and 8 SARS-CoV-2 convalescent individuals. Trial participants were randomized into five groups of five, in which low-dose or high-dose Ad26.COV2.S was given once or twice, or placebo was given on both occasions. The specificity and breadth of SARS-CoV-2-reactive T cell receptors after Ad26.COV2.S vaccination were assessed by TCRbeta repertoire sequencing. Dosing of Ad26.COV2.S was intramuscular, at either 5x10^10 or 1x10^11 viral particles, delivered as one shot or as two shots spaced 56 days apart.

The V end loses 1 base and the J end loses 5 bases, and a stretch of 19 bases separates them. The cysteine opens and the phenylalanine closes a CDR3 of 17 amino acids. Just CDR3 DNA is preserved here, 51 bases in frame from base 1. CDR1 and CDR2 are drawn from the germline V gene: KGHDR, SFDVKD. Results and caveats for the whole study, not just this receptor: After vaccination, spike-specific CD8+ and CD4+ T cell responses were reported to show substantial breadth. The authors noted that the TCR breadth and depth analyses may have underestimated total T cell responses. Vaccine and placebo recipients had comparable non-spike TCR breadth, which fits with the vaccine containing only spike. Ad26.COV2.S recipients had higher spike-specific TCR breadth than placebo recipients (P = 0.0014). Comparing responses between vaccine doses or regimens was not something the study was powered to do.

This clone was counted only a few times. What this receptor recognizes is not known. The record has no base qualities; no much larger clone is one base away. What this sample's treatment or condition label stands for: some 19 received Ad26.COV2.S at low or high dose, single or two shots; several received placebo; per-sample allocation not given. For vaccine and placebo recipients, the sequenced repertoires came from samples collected on day 63 after the first injection. Between 29 July and 7 August 2020, Cohort 1b enrolled about two dozen adults aged 18-55 years at one site in Boston, USA. Ad26.COV2.S consisted of a replication-incompetent adenovirus type 26 vector by which a prefusion-stabilized SARS-CoV-2 spike protein from the original Wuhan strain was expressed. The immunoSEQ Assay was the method used to sequence TCRbeta CDR3 regions. After extraction, genomic DNA underwent amplification by bias-controlled multiplex PCR, followed by high-throughput sequencing. As for the authors' bioinformatics: Collapsing and filtering of sequences were performed to quantify the absolute abundance of each unique TCRbeta CDR3 region. T cell fraction was estimated by normalizing TCRbeta template counts to usable DNA, with usable DNA measured through amplification of reference genes found in all nucleated cells. Repertoire TCRs were annotated as SARS-CoV-2-specific by exact matching of V gene, CDR3 amino acid sequence and J gene to a known reactive TCR set. The reference SARS-CoV-2 TCR set was obtained from MIRA and was filtered for enrichment in COVID-19-positive ImmuneCODE repertoires, whereby public or cross-reactive TCRs were removed. Using the MIRA antigens, annotated TCRs were further analysed by specific ORF or by position within an ORF. Breadth was defined as the number of annotated unique rearrangements divided by the total number of unique productive rearrangements, and depth was defined as the summed frequency of the annotated unique rearrangements. TCR breadth was compared between groups using two-sided Wilcoxon rank-sum tests. In TCRdb, the immuneACCESS table is reduced to in-frame sequences with V and J assigned. These tables do not hold every clone; where another copy was compared, an unresolved V gene accounts for under half, and the others remain unexplained. V, J and clone size are taken as reported in that table, and D and trimming were inferred from the DNA itself. The sample table shows about 350,000 clones, and 86% are seen once. Around 10% of the sample is taken by the ten largest.

This chain is built from TRBV24-1 and TRBJ2-5, and perhaps TRBD1 as D gene, on 6 matching bases. The receptor comes from a person aged 18-60 years who received the Ad26.COV2.S COVID-19 vaccine or a placebo. The sequences come from peripheral blood, collected in a trial of Ad26.COV2.S vaccine versus placebo. The CDR3 region reads CATSDLKGQAYGETQYF. The sequence in DNA is TGTGCCACCAGTGATTTAAAGGGACAAGCCTACGGGGAGACCCAGTACTTC.